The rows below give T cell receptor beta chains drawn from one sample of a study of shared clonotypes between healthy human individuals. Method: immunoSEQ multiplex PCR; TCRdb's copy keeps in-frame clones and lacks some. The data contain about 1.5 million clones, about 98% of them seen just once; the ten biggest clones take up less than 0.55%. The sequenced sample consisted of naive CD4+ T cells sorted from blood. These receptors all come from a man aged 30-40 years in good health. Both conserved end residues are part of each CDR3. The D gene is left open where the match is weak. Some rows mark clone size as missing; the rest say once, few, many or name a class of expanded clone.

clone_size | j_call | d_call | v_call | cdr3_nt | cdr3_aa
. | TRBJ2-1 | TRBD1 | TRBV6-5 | TGTGCCAGCAGTTACTCTACGGACAGGGGGCTAAGTGAGCAGTTCTTC | CASSYSTDRGLSEQFF
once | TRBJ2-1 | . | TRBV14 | TGTGCCAGCAGCCAAGTGCTTCGGGCCACACAGGGTCATGAGCAGTTCTTC | CASSQVLRATQGHEQFF
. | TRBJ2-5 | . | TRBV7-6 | TGTGCCAGCAGTTCGCAGGAGCTTGGGGAGACCCAGTACTTC | CASSSQELGETQYF
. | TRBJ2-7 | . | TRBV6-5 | TGTGCCAGCAGAGAGTCAGCGGATACCTACGAGCAGTACTTC | CASRESADTYEQYF
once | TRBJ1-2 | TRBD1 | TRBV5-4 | TGTGCCAGCAGCCCTCGACAGGGTTATGGCTACACCTTC | CASSPRQGYGYTF
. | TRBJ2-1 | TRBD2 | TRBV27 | TGTGCCAGCAGCCGGGGACTAGCGGTGTACAATGAGCAGTTCTTC | CASSRGLAVYNEQFF
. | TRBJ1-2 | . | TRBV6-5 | TGTGCCAGCAGTTACGCGAATAGACAAGTTCGGGGCTACACCTTC | CASSYANRQVRGYTF
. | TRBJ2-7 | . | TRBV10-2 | TGCGCCAGCAGTGAGTCCCAGGGGACGATCCACGAGCAGTACTTC | CASSESQGTIHEQYF
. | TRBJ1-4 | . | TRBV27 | TGTGCCAGCACCCAAAGGCAAAATGAAAAACTGTTTTTT | CASTQRQNEKLFF
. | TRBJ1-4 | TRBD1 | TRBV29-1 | TGCAGCGTTGGTAGGGGGCCCACAACTAATGAAAAACTGTTTTTT | CSVGRGPTTNEKLFF
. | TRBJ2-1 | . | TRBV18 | TGTGCCAGCTCACCACCTCGGGAGTCTTACAATGAGCAGTTCTTC | CASSPPRESYNEQFF
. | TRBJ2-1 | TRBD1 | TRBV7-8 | TGTGCCAGCAGCTTGCCGGGACAGAACAATGAGCAGTTCTTC | CASSLPGQNNEQFF
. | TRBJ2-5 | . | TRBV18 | TGTGCCAGCTCACCTTTTAAGGGGGACCAAGAGACCCAGTACTTC | CASSPFKGDQETQYF
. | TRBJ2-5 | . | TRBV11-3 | TGTGCCAGCAGCTTCCCCGACCCCATGCACCAAGAGACCCAGTACTTC | CASSFPDPMHQETQYF
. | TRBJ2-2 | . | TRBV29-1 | TGCAGCGTTTCTGCCGCCACCGGGGAGCTGTTTTTT | CSVSAATGELFF
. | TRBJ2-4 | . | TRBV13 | TGTGCCAGCAGTTCCGACAGGCGCCTGAAGAACATTCAGTACTTC | CASSSDRRLKNIQYF
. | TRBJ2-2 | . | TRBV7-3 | TGTGCCAGCAGAGGAGGGCGCACCGGGGAGCTGTTTTTT | CASRGGRTGELFF
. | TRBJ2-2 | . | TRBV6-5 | TGTGCCAGCAGTTACCTCAGGCCCGGGGAGCTGTTTTTT | CASSYLRPGELFF
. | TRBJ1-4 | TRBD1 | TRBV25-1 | TGTGCCAGCAGTGAATGGGAGACAGGGGTTCGCCCGACGGAAAAACTGTTTTTT | CASSEWETGVRPTEKLFF
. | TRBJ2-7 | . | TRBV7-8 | TGTGCCAGCAGCTTAGGGTGGGGCAGTCGTTCCTACGAGCAGTACTTC | CASSLGWGSRSYEQYF
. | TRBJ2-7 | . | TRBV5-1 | TGCGCCAGCAGCTTTTCTGCGGGGGAGCAGTACTTC | CASSFSAGEQYF
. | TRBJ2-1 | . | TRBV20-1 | TGCAGTGCTAGTAGGGTGGGTGAGCAGTTCTTC | CSASRVGEQFF
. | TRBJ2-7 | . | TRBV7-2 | TGTGCCAGCAGCGAACGACGGACGGAATCTTCCTACGAGCAGTACTTC | CASSERRTESSYEQYF
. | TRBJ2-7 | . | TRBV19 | TGTGCCAGTAGTACGGGGCCCATCTACGAGCAGTACTTC | CASSTGPIYEQYF
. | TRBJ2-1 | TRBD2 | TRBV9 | TGTGCCAGCAGCGTAGGGCTAGCGGGAGTTTATGAGCAGTTCTTC | CASSVGLAGVYEQFF
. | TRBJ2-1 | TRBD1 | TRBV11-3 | TGTGCCAGCAGCCTCTCATCCCCGGGACAGGTTATCTTC | CASSLSSPGQVIF
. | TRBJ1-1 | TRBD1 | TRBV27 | TGTGCCAGCAGCCGTAACCGGGACAGTTTCACTGAAGCTTTCTTT | CASSRNRDSFTEAFF
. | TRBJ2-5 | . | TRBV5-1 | TGCGCCAGCAGCGTTGACAGGTTTTTGGAGTCCCAGTACTTC | CASSVDRFLESQYF
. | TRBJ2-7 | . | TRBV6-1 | TGTGCCAGCAGTCTCGGGGAGCGCCTCGAGCAGTACTTC | CASSLGERLEQYF
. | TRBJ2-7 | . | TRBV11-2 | TGTGCCAGCAGCTTATCCTCAAACTCCTACGAGCAGTACTTC | CASSLSSNSYEQYF
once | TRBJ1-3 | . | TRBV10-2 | TGCGCCAGCAGTGAGACAGGCACTGGAAACACCATATATTTT | CASSETGTGNTIYF
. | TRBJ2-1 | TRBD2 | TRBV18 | TGTGCCAGCTCACCATCCACTAGCGATGAGCAGTTCTTC | CASSPSTSDEQFF
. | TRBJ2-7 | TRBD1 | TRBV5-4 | TGTGCCAGCAGCTTACCGGGACAGCTCGAGCAGTACTTC | CASSLPGQLEQYF
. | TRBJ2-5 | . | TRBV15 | TGTGCCACCAGCAGAGACCCAGGCCAAGAGACCCAGTACTTC | CATSRDPGQETQYF
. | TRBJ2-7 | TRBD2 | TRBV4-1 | TGCGCCAGCAGCCAAGCTACTAGCGGCACCTACGAGCAGTACTTC | CASSQATSGTYEQYF
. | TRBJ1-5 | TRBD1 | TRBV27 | TGTGCCAGCCAGGGACAGTTGAATCAGCCCCAGCATTTT | CASQGQLNQPQHF
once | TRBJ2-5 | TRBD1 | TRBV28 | TGTGCCAGCAGTCCCGGACAGGGAAATCGAGAGACCCAGTACTTC | CASSPGQGNRETQYF
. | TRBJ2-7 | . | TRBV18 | TGTGCCAGCTCACCGGTCAGGTACTACGAGCAGTACTTC | CASSPVRYYEQYF
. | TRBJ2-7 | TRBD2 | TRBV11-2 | TGTGCCAGCAGCTCCACAACTAGCGGGAGCCCCTACGAGCAGTACTTC | CASSSTTSGSPYEQYF
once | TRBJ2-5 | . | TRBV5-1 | TGCGCCAGCAGCTTGGAGGTAGAAGAGACCCAGTACTTC | CASSLEVEETQYF
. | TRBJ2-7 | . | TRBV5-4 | TGTGCCAGCAGCTTGGCCCCCCCGGGACGCCACTCCTACGAGCAGTACTTC | CASSLAPPGRHSYEQYF
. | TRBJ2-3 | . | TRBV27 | TGTGCCAGCAGTTGGGAGGGGGACGGACTCACAGATACGCAGTATTTT | CASSWEGDGLTDTQYF
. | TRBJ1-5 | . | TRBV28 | TGTGCCAGCAGCGTTAGCAATCAGCCCCAGCATTTT | CASSVSNQPQHF
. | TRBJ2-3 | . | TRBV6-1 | TGTGCCAGCAGCGCAAAACAGGGAGGTGCAGATACGCAGTATTTT | CASSAKQGGADTQYF
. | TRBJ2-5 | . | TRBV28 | TGTGCCAGCATCCGAGGCGTCGGGGAGACCCAGTACTTC | CASIRGVGETQYF
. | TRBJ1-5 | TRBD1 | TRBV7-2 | TGTGCCAGCAGTGACAGGGCGGGCAATCAGCCCCAGCATTTT | CASSDRAGNQPQHF
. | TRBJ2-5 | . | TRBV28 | TGTGCCAGCACCCGGGCGGCGACACGGACCCAGTACTTC | CASTRAATRTQYF
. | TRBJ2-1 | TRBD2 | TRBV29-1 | TGCAGCGTTGTTCTAGCGGGCTCCTACAATGAGCAGTTCTTC | CSVVLAGSYNEQFF
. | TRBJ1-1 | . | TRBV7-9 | TGTGCCAGCAGCTCCCGGCAGGTGGGCACTGAAGCTTTCTTT | CASSSRQVGTEAFF
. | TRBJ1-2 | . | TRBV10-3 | TGTGCCACCAGGCGGGTAGTAGGGGATTGCACCTTC | CATRRVVGDCTF
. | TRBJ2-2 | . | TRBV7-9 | TGTGCCAGCGGGGGTTGGACCGGGGAGCTGTTTTTT | CASGGWTGELFF
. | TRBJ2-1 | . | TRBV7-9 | TGTGCCAGCAGCTTATCGACCGTCCTCAACAATGAGCAGTTCTTC | CASSLSTVLNNEQFF
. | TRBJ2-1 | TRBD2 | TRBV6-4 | TGTGCCAGCAGTGACACCATTAGCGGGAGGGGGAATGAGCAGTTCTTC | CASSDTISGRGNEQFF
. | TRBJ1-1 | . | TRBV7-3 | TGTGCCAGCAGCTTAAGGAGGGACACTGAAGCTTTCTTT | CASSLRRDTEAFF
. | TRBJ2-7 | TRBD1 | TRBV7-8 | TGTGCCAGCAGCCGCCGGGACAGTTACGAGCAGTACTTC | CASSRRDSYEQYF